The clone carrying this T cell receptor (beta chain) was observed a handful of times. V lost 4 bases and J 4 bases, leaving 8 bases between the germline ends. This CDR3 is 12 amino acids long. The germline gives CDR1 SQVTM, CDR2 ANQGSEA. The sample comes from a study of blood T cell repertoires in COVID-19. At the level of the study: The origin of the acute and convalescent COVID-19 samples was the United States, Italy and Spain.

Sequencing used immunoSEQ multiplex PCR; TCRdb keeps in-frame clones, though not all of them. The sample holds about 260,000 clones, roughly 85% seen once. V is TRBV29-1 and J is TRBJ2-1; D unresolved. This receptor was identified in a human donor in a cohort sampled during active COVID-19. The sequenced material came from peripheral blood. CDR3 in amino acids: CSVVGGYNEQFF. The CDR3 DNA sequence: TGCAGCGTTGTCGGCGGTTACAATGAGCAGTTCTTC.